The 7 T cell receptor beta chains listed next were all sequenced from one sample in a study of blood T cells in healthy people across ages (dated by TCRdb to between 2015 and 2017). Receptor amplification or capture employed 5' RACE. The listed sequencing device is Illumina HiSeq 2500. The second PCR ran for about 6 to 12 cycles and used a J-beta primer mix along with a sample-barcoded 5' primer. TCRdb handled the public reads itself, with Q25 trimming in fastp and clone calling in MiXCR, and kept productive beta chains. A single entry per CDR3 protein holds the most common genes and DNA from its merged rows. The sample contains about 680,000 distinct CDR3 sequences, approximately 49% of them found a single time. The ten largest clones add up to around a third of the sample. Input material: blood. Receptors were obtained from an older woman in good health.

This clonotype occurred a few times. The chain uses TRBV7-9 and TRBJ2-1, with no clear D. The CDR3 consists of 14 residues. The germline V gene encodes CDR1 SEHNR and CDR2 FQNEAQ (reference sequence). Deletions cut 5 bases from V and 4 bases from J, with 12 bases between. CDR3 in amino acids: CASSRETDYNEQFF. The CDR3 DNA sequence: TGTGCCAGCAGCAGAGAGACGGATTACAATGAGCAGTTCTTC.

The chain has TRBV5-6 and TRBJ2-3; 10 nucleotides line up with TRBD1. Germline V gives CDR1 SGHDT, CDR2 YYEEEE. V trimming: 0 bases; J trimming: 2 bases; junction bases outside the gene matches: 3. The CDR3 spans 16 residues. The CDR3 loop reads CASSLGGTGDTDTQYF. In DNA form, the CDR3 reads TGTGCCAGCAGCTTGGGGGGGACAGGGGACACAGATACGCAGTATTTT.

This clonotype was found a few times. V gene TRBV15 combines with J gene TRBJ2-1, with 8 bases lining up with TRBD2. Germline assignment: CDR1 LNHNV and CDR2 YYDKDF (reference sequence). V was pared by 2 bases and J by 7 bases, with 7 bases of the junction left unmatched. The CDR3 is 15 residues long. In DNA, the CDR3 is TGTGCCACCAGCAGACCGGGACTAGGGCGGAATGAGCAGTTCTTC. Amino acid sequence: CATSRPGLGRNEQFF.

The chain uses TRBV5-8 and TRBJ2-7; TRBD1 is a possible D gene (5 bases). The CDR3 has 16 residues. Trimming cost V 5 bases and J 2 bases, with 20 bases left between them. Germline CDR1 is SGHTS and CDR2 is YDEGEE. The CDR3 nucleotides are TGTGCCAGCAGATGGGTGGGGCCCCGAAGTGCCTACGAGCAGTACTTC. Protein product: CASRWVGPRSAYEQYF. Complete variable domain (other parts from reference TRBV5-8 and TRBJ2-7): EAGVTQSPTHLIKTRGQQATLRCSPISGHTSVYWYQQALGLGLQFLLWYDEGEERNRGNFPPRFSGRQFPNYSSELNVNALELEDSALYLCASRWVGPRSAYEQYFGPGTRLTVT.

The chain is built from TRBV20-1 and TRBJ2-5, with TRBD2 as a possible D gene (5 bases). The J call may be wrong; the DNA end is better matched by TRBJ2-7. CDR3 length: 13 amino acids. CDR1 DFQATT and CDR2 SNEGSKA come from the germline V gene (reference sequence). The CDR3 spells CSARAGNHYEQYF. CDR3 DNA: TGCAGTGCTAGAGCGGGAAATCATTACGAGCAGTACTTC.

The chain is built from TRBV5-1 and TRBJ2-2; no definite D call. V lost 4 bases and J 5 bases, leaving 12 bases between the germline ends. CDR3 length equals 14 residues. From germline, CDR1 is SGHRS and CDR2 YFSETQ. The CDR3 loop reads CASSRAADTGELFF. DNA for the CDR3: TGCGCCAGCAGCCGGGCCGCGGATACCGGGGAGCTGTTTTTT.

This chain connects TRBV28 to TRBJ1-5, with D perhaps TRBD1 (5 bases). In germline, CDR1 is MDHEN, CDR2 SYDVKM. V dropped 3 bases and J dropped 0 bases, with 15 bases sitting between them. This CDR3 spans 17 amino acids. In DNA form, the CDR3 reads TGTGCCAGCAGTTTGATGCAGGGTGGTTATAGCAATCAGCCCCAGCATTTT. Protein product: CASSLMQGGYSNQPQHF.